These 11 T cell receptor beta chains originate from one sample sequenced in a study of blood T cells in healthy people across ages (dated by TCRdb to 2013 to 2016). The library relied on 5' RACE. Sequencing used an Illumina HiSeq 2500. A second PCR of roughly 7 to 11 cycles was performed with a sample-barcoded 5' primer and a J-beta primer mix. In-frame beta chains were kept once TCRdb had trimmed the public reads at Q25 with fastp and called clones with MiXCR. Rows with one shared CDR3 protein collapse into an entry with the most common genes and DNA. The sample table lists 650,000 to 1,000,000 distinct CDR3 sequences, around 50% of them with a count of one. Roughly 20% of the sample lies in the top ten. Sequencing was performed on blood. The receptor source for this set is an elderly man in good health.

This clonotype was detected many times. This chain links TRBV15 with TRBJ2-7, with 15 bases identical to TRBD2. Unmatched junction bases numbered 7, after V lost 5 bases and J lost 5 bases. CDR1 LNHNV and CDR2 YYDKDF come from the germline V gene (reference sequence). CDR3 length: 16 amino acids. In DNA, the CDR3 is TGTGCCACCAGCCTGGGACTAGCGGGAGGCAGGGACGAGCAGTACTTC. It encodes CATSLGLAGGRDEQYF.

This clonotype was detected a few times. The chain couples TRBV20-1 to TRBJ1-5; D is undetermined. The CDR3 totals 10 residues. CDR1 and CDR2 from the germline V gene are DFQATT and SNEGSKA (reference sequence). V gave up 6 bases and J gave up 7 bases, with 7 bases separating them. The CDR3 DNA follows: TGCAGTGCCGGCGGGCAGCCCCAGCATTTT. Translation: CSAGGQPQHF.

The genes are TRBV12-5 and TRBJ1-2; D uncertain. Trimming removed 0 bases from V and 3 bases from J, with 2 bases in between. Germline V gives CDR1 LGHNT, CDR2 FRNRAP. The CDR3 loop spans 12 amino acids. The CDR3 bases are TGTGCTAGTGGTTTGGTGGACTATGGCTACACCTTC. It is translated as CASGLVDYGYTF.

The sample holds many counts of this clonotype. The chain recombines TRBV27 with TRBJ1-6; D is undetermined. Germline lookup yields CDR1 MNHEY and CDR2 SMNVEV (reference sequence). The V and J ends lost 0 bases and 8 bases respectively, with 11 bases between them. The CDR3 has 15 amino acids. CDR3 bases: TGTGCCAGCAGTTTATCGGCTTCTTGGGATTCACCCCTCCACTTT. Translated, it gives CASSLSASWDSPLHF.

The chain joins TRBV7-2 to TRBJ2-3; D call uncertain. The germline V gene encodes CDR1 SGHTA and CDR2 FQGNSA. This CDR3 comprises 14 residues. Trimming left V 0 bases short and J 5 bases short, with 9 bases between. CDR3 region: CASSLARTLDTQYF. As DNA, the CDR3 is TGTGCCAGCAGCTTAGCGAGGACCTTAGATACGCAGTATTTT.

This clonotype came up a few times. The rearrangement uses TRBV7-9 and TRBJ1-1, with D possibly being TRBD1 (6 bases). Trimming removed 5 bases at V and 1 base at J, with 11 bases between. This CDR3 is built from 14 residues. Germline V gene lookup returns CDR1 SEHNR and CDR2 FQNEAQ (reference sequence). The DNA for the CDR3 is TGTGCCAGCAGCCCGGGGGGCGCGAACACTGAAGCTTTCTTT. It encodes CASSPGGANTEAFF.

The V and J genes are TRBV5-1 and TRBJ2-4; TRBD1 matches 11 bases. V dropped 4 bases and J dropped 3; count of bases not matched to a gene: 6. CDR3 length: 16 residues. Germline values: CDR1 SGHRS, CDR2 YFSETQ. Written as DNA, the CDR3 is TGCGCCAGCAGCCCCGGACAGGGGGCGGGCAAAAACATTCAGTACTTC. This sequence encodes CASSPGQGAGKNIQYF.

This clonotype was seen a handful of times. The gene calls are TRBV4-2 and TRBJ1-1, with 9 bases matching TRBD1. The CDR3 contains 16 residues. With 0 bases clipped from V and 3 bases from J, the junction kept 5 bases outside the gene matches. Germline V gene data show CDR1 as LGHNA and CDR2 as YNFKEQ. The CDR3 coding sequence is TGTGCCAGCAGCCAAGATCTGAGGACAGGGGACACTGAAGCTTTCTTT. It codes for CASSQDLRTGDTEAFF.

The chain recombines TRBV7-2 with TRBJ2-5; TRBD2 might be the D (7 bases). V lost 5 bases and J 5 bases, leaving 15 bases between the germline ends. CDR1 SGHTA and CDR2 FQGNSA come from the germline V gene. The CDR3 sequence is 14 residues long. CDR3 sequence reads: CASSGGGRVETQYF. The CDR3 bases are TGTGCCAGCAGCGGGGGGGGCAGAGTGGAGACCCAGTACTTC. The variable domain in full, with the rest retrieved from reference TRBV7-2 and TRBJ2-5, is GAGVSQSPSNKVTEKGKDVELRCDPISGHTALYWYRQSLGQGLEFLIYFQGNSAPDKSGLPSDRFSAERTGGSVSTLTIQRTQQEDSAVYLCASSGGGRVETQYFGPGTRLLVL.

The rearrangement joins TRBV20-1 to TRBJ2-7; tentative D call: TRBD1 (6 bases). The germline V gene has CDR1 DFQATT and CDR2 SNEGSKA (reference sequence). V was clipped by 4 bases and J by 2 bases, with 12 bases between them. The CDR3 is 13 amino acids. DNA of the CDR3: TGCAGTGCTAAAGGGACATCACCCTACGAGCAGTACTTC. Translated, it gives CSAKGTSPYEQYF.

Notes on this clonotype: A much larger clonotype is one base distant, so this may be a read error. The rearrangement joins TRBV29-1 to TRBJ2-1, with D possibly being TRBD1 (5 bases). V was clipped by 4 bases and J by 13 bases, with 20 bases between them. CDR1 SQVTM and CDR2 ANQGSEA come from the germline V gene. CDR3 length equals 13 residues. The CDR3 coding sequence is TGCAGCGTTGTCGAGACAGTACAAGAGACCCAGTTCTTC. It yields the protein CSVVETVQETQFF.